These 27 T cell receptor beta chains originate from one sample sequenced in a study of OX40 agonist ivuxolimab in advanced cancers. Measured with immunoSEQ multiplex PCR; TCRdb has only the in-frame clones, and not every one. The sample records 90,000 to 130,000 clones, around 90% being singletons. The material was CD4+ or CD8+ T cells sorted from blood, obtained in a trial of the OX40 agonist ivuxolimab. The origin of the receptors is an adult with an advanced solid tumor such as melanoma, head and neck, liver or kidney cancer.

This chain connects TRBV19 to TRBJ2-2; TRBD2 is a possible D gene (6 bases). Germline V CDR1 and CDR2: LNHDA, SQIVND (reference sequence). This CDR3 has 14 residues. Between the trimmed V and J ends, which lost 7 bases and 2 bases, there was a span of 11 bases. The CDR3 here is CASNPGTNTGELFF. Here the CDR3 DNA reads TGTGCCAGTAACCCGGGGACTAACACCGGGGAGCTGTTTTTT.

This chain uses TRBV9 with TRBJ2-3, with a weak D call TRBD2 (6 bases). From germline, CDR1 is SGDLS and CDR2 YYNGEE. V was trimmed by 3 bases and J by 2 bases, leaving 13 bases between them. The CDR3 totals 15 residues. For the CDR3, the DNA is TGTGCCAGCAGCGGGCGGGACGGATACACAGATACGCAGTATTTT. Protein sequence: CASSGRDGYTDTQYF.

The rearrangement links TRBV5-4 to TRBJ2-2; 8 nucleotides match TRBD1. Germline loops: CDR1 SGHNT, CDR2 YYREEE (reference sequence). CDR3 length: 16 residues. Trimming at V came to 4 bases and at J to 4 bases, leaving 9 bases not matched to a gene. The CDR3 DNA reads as TGTGCCAGCAGCGCAGGACAGGGCTGGGCCACCGGGGAGCTGTTTTTT. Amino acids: CASSAGQGWATGELFF.

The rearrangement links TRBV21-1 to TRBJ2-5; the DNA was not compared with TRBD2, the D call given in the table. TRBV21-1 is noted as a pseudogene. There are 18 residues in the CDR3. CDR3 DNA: TGTGCCAGCAGCAAAGTGGGAGCGCGGGGGGCCCACCAAGAGACCCAGTACTTC. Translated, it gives CASSKVGARGAHQETQYF.

DNA of the CDR3: TGTGCCAGCAGCGTAGACGGGCTCTCCTACGAGCAGTACTTC. It codes for CASSVDGLSYEQYF. The rearrangement links TRBV9 to TRBJ2-7; the D is unclear. The CDR3 has 14 amino acids. V was clipped by 0 bases and J by 0 bases, with 7 bases between them. Germline V gives CDR1 SGDLS, CDR2 YYNGEE. The variable domain in full, completed from reference TRBV9 and TRBJ2-7, reads DSGVTQTPKHLITATGQRVTLRCSPRSGDLSVYWYQQSLDQGLQFLIQYYNGEERAKGNILERFSAQQFPDLHSELNLSSLELGDSALYFCASSVDGLSYEQYFGPGTRLTVT.

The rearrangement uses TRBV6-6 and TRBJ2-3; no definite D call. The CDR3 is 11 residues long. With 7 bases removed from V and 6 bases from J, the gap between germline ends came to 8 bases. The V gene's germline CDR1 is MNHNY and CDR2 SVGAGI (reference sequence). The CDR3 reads CASTYSDTQYF. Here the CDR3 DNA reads TGTGCCAGCACCTATTCGGATACGCAGTATTTT.

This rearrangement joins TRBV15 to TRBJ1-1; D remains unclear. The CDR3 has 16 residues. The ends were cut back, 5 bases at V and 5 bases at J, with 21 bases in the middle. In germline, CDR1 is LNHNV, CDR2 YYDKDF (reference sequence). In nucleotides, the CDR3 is TGTGCCACCAGCTGGCGCGGAGCGGGCGTAACGACTGAAGCTTTCTTT. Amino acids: CATSWRGAGVTTEAFF.

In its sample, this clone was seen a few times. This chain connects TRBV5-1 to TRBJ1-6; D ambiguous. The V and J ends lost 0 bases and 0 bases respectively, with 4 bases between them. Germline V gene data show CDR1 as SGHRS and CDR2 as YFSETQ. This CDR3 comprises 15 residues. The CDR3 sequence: CASSLDSSYNSPLHF. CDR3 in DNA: TGCGCCAGCAGCTTGGACAGCTCCTATAATTCACCCCTCCACTTT.

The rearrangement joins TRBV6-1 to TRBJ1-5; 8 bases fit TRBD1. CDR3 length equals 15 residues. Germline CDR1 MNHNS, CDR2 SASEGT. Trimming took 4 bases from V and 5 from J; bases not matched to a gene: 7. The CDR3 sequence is CASSANRGVDQPQHF. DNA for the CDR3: TGTGCCAGCAGTGCGAACAGGGGGGTGGATCAGCCCCAGCATTTT.

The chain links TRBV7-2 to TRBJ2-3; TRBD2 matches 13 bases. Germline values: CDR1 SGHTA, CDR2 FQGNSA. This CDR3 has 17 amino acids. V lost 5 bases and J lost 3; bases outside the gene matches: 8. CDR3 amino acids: CASSILAGGRGTDTQYF. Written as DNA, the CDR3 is TGTGCCAGCAGCATACTAGCGGGAGGGCGGGGGACAGATACGCAGTATTTT.

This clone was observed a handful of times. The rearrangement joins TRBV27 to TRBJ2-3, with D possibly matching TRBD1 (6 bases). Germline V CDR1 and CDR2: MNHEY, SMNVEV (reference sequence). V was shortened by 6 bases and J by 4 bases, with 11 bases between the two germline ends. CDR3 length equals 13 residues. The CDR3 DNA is TGTGCCAGCAGCAACAGGGCAGCAGATACGCAGTATTTT. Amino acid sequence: CASSNRAADTQYF.

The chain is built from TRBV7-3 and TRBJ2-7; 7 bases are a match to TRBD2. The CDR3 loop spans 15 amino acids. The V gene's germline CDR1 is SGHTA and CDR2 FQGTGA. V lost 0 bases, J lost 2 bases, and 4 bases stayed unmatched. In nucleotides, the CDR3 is TGTGCCAGCAGCTTAACGGGCGGGGGAGCCTACGAGCAGTACTTC. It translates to CASSLTGGGAYEQYF.

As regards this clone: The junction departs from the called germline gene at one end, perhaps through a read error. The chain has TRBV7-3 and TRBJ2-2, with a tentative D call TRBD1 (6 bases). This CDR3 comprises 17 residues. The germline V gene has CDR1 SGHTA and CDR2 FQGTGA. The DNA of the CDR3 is TGTGCCAGCAGATTAAAACCAGGGGCTCAGAACACCGGGGAGCTGTTTTTT. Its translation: CASRLKPGAQNTGELFF.

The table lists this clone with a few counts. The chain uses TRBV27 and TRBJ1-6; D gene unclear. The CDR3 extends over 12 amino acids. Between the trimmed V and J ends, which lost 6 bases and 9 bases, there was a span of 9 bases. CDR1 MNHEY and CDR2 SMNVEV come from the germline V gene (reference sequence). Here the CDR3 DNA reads TGTGCCAGCAGCCTGGGTAGTTCACCCCTCCACTTT. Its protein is CASSLGSSPLHF.

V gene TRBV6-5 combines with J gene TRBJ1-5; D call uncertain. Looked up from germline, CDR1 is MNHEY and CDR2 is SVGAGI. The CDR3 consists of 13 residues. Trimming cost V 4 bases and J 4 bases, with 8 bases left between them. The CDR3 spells CASSFGSNQPQHF. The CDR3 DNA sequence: TGTGCCAGCAGTTTTGGGTCGAATCAGCCCCAGCATTTT.

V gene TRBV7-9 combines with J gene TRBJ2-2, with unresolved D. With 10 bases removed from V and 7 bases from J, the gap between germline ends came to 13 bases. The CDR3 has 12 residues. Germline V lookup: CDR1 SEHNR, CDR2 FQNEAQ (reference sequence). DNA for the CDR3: TGTGCCAACAATCTTCCGAGCGGGGAGCTGTTTTTT. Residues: CANNLPSGELFF.

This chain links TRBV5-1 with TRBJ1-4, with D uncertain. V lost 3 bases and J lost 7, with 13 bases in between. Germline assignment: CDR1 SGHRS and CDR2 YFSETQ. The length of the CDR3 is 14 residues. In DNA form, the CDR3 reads TGCGCCAGCAGCTCCCTTAATACACCTGAAAAACTGTTTTTT. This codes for CASSSLNTPEKLFF.

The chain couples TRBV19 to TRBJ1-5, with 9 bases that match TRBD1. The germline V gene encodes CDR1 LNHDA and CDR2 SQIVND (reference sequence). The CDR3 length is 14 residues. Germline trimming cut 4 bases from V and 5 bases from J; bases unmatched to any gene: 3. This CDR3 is CASSTTGGDQPQHF. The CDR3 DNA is TGTGCCAGTAGTACGACAGGGGGTGATCAGCCCCAGCATTTT. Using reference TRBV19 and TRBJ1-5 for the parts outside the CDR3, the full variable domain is DGGITQSPKYLFRKEGQNVTLSCEQNLNHDAMYWYRQDPGQGLRLIYYSQIVNDFQKGDIAEGYSVSREKKESFPLTVTSAQKNPTAFYLCASSTTGGDQPQHFGDGTRLSIL.

DNA for the CDR3: TGTGCCAGCTCACCCGGGACCATTCTTGACAATGAGCAGTTCTTC. This translates into CASSPGTILDNEQFF. V is TRBV18 and J is TRBJ2-1; D is tentatively TRBD1 or TRBD2 (5 bases each). V was pared by 3 bases and J by 5 bases, with 14 bases between. CDR3 size: 15 residues. Looked up from germline, CDR1 is KGHSH and CDR2 is LQKENI.

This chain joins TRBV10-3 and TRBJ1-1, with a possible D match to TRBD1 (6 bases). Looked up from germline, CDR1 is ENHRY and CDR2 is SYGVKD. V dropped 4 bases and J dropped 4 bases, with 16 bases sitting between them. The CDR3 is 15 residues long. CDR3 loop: CAISVQPGAGTEAFF. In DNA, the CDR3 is TGTGCCATCAGTGTCCAGCCGGGGGCGGGCACTGAAGCTTTCTTT.

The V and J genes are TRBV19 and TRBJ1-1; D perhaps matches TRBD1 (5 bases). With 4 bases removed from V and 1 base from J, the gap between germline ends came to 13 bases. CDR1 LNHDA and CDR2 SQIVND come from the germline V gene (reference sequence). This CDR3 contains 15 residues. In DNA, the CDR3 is TGTGCCAGTAGTAAAGATCGAGGGACGAACACTGAAGCTTTCTTT. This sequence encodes CASSKDRGTNTEAFF.

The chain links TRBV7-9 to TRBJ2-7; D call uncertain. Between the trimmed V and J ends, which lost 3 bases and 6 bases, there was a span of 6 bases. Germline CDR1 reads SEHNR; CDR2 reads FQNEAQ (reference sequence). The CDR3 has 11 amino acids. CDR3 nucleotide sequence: TGTGCCAGCAGCTTTCAAGGCGAGCAGTACTTC. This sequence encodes CASSFQGEQYF.

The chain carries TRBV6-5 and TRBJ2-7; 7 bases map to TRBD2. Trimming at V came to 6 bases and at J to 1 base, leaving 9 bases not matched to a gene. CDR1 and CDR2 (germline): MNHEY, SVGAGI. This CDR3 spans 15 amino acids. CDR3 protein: CASSLPGLQSYEQYF. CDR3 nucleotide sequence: TGTGCCAGCAGCCTCCCGGGACTACAGTCCTACGAGCAGTACTTC.

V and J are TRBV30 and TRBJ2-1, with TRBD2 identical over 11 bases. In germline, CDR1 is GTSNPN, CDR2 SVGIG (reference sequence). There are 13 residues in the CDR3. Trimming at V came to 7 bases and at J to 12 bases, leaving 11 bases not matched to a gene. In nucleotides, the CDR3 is TGTGCCTCCGCGGCTAGCGGGGGGAGAGGGCAGTTCTTC. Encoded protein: CASAASGGRGQFF.

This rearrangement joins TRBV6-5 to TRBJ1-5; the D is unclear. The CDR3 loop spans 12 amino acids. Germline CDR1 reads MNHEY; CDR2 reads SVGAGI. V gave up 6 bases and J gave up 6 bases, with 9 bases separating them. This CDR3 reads CASSRWAQPQHF. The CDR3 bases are TGTGCCAGCAGCCGGTGGGCTCAGCCCCAGCATTTT.

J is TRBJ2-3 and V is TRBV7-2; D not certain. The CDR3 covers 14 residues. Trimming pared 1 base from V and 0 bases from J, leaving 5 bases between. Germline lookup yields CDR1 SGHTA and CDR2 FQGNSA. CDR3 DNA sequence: TGTGCCAGCAGCTTAGGCGTGAGCACAGATACGCAGTATTTT. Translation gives CASSLGVSTDTQYF.

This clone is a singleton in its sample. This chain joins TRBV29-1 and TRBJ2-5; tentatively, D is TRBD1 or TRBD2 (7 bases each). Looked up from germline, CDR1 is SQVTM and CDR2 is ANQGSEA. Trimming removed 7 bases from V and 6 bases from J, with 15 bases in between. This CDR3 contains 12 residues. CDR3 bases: TGCAGCGGTCGCAGGGGGGGACAGACCCAGTACTTC. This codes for CSGRRGGQTQYF.